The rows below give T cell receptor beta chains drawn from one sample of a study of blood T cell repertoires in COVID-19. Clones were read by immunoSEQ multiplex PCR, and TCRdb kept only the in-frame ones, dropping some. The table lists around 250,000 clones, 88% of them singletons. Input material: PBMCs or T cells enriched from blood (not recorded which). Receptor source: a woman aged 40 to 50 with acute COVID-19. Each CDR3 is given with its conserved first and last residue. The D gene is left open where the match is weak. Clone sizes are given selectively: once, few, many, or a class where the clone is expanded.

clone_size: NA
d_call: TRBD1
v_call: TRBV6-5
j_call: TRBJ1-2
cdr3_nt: TGTGCCAGCAGTTATGACGACAGGGCTAACTATGGCTACACCTTC
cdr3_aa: CASSYDDRANYGYTF

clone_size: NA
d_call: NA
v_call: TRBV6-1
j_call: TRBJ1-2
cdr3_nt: TGTGCCAGCAGTGAATATCCGGGATCGGGAGGCCACACCTTC
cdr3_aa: CASSEYPGSGGHTF

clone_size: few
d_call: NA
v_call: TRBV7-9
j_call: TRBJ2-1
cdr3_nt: TGTGCCAGCAGCTTGGACACTGAGCAGTTCTTC
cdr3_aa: CASSLDTEQFF

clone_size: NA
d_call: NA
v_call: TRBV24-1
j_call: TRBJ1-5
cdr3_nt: TGTGCCACCAGTGATCGGTACTCTCTGCCCCAGCATTTT
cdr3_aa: CATSDRYSLPQHF

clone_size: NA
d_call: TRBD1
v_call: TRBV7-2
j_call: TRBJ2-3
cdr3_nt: TGTGCCAGCAGCCGGGACAGGGTGGACACAGATACGCAGTATTTT
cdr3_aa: CASSRDRVDTDTQYF

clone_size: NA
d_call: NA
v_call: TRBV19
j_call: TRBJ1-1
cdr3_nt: TGTGCCAGTAGTATCCCCAGGCAGCCTGAAGCTTTCTTT
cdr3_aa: CASSIPRQPEAFF

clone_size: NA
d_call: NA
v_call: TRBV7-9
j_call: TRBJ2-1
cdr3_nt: TGTGCCAGCAGCTTAGAATGGGCCGGGCTAGCGCTGAACAATGAGCAGTTCTTC
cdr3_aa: CASSLEWAGLALNNEQFF

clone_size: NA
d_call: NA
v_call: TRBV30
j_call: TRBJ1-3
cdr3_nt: TGTGCCTGGATGGGGGGTTACTCTGGAAACACCATATATTTT
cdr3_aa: CAWMGGYSGNTIYF

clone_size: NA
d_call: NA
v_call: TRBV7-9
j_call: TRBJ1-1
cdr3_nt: TGTGCCAGCAACAAACCCGGTCCCGACACTGAAGCTTTCTTT
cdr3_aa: CASNKPGPDTEAFF

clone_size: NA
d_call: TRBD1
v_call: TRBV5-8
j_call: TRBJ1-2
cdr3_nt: TGTGCCAGCAGCTTGCAGGGGGCTCAGGGAGGCTACACCTTC
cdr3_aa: CASSLQGAQGGYTF

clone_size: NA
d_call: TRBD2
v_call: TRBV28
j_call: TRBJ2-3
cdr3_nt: TGTGCCAGCAGTCCCCTCGACGGGAGGAGCACAGATACGCAGTATTTT
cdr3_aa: CASSPLDGRSTDTQYF

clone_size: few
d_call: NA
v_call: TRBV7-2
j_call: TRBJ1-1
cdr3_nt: TGTGCCAGCAGCTCCTTCCCGAGTAATCAGAACACTGAAGCTTTCTTT
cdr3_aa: CASSSFPSNQNTEAFF

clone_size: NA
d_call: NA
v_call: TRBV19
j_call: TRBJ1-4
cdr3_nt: TGTGCCAGTATGAGGAACAGGGTCGAAAAACTGTTTTTT
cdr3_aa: CASMRNRVEKLFF

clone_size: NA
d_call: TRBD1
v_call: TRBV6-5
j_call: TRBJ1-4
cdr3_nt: TGTGCCAGCAGCCCCTGGACAGGGCGGGAGGAAAAACTGTTTTTT
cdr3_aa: CASSPWTGREEKLFF

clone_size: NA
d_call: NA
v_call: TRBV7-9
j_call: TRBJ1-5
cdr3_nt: TGTGCCAGGCTCCGGACAGCAGGAAAGCCCCAGCATTTT
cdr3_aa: CARLRTAGKPQHF

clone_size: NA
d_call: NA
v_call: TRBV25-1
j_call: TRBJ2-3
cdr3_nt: TGTGCCAGCAGTCGAGCTCGCGGGATCGCAGATACGCAGTATTTT
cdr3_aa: CASSRARGIADTQYF

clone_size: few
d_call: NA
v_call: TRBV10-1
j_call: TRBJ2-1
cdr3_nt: TGCGCCAGCAGTGAAGGTGGGGGGGCGATGTACAATGAGCAGTTCTTC
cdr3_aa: CASSEGGGAMYNEQFF

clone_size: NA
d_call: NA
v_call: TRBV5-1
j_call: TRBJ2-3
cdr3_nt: TGCGCCAGCAGCTTGATGGGGGGGCACAGCAGGGATACGCAGTATTTT
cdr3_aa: CASSLMGGHSRDTQYF

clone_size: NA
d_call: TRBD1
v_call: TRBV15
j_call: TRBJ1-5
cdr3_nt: TGTGCCACCAGCAGCCACAGGGGGCTTTTGGGTCAGCCCCAGCATTTT
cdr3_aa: CATSSHRGLLGQPQHF

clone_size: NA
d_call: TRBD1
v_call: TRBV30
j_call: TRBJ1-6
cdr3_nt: TGTGCCTGGACCCAATCAGGGACAGGGACGGTCGGATCACCCCTCCACTTT
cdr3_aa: CAWTQSGTGTVGSPLHF

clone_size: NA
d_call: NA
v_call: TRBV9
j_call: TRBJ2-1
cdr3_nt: TGTGCCAGCAGCGTAATATTAGCGCCCTACAATGAGCAGTTCTTC
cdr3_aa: CASSVILAPYNEQFF

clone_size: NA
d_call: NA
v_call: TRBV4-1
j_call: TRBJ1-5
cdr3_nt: TGCGCCAGCAGCCAAGAAGAGGGTAGGCATCAGCCCCAGCATTTT
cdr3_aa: CASSQEEGRHQPQHF

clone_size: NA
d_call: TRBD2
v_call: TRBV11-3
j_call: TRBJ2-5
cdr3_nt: TGTGCCAGCAGCTTAGGGGGGACTAGCGGACAAGAGACCCAGTACTTC
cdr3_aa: CASSLGGTSGQETQYF

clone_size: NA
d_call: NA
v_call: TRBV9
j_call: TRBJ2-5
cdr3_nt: TGTGCCAGCAGCGCAAGACTTGGTGCGAACCAAGAGACCCAGTACTTC
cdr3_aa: CASSARLGANQETQYF